The clone carrying this T cell receptor beta chain showed up just a few times. Its antigen is as yet unknown. A quantitative 5'-RACE method, one with molecular barcodes, was used to make TCR beta libraries. TCRdb analysed the 5' RACE reads with MiXCR anew, one entry per CDR3 protein. The sample contains about 120,000 distinct CDR3 sequences, about 13% of which appear only once. The entry originates in a study of CD8 T cells in ankylosing spondylitis. Regarding the study as a whole: It was reported that disease-linked clones were significantly enriched in matched ankylosing spondylitis synovial fluid. Relatively scarce in peripheral blood, disease-linked clones were CD8+.

The source material was blood, either unsorted or a sorted T cell fraction (not recorded which). The sequence was obtained from a female donor with ankylosing spondylitis or in good health (not recorded which).

The CDR3 here is CASSLTPSWVETQYF. CDR3 in DNA: TGTGCCAGCAGTTTAACCCCGTCTTGGGTAGAGACCCAGTACTTC. The chain uses TRBV27 and TRBJ2-5; no definite D call. Germline V gene lookup returns CDR1 MNHEY and CDR2 SMNVEV (reference sequence). Trimming removed 2 bases from V and 4 bases from J, with 14 bases in between. The CDR3 sequence is 15 residues long.